This TCR beta chain was recovered during a study of CD8 T cells in Susac syndrome. CDR3 size: 13 residues. CDR1 LGHDT and CDR2 YNNKEL come from the germline V gene (reference sequence). V was shortened by 4 bases and J by 8 bases, with 14 bases between the two germline ends. Random hexamers served to reverse transcribe roughly 0.45 to 1 ug RNA. Using its own MiXCR run on the immunoSEQ multiplex PCR reads, TCRdb lists one record per CDR3 protein. The sample shows roughly 200,000 distinct CDR3 sequences, roughly 94% of them seen only once. The sequenced target, TCR beta, came from blood CD8+ and CD4+ T cells. Isolation of CD8+ and CD4+ T cells was performed negatively, whereas enrichment of TEMRA cells was done by FACS.

The specimen sequenced was CD4+ T cells from PBMCs. The clonotype was recovered from a human donor with Susac syndrome. The chain has TRBV3-1 and TRBJ1-2; D remains unclear. The CDR3 region has the DNA TGTGCCAGCAGCCCGGACCCAACTGGGGGCTACACCTTC. Translating gives CASSPDPTGGYTF.